This TCR beta chain was identified during a study of T-cell reconstitution after alpha-beta-depleted transplantation in children. Study-level points and caveats: Once a year had passed after transplant, T-cell counts and diversity came mostly from newly produced T cells.

Unique molecular identifiers were incorporated into the prepared TCRbeta library. A single record per CDR3 protein comes from TCRdb applying MiXCR to the PCR reads. This sample has about 980,000 distinct CDR3 sequences, with roughly 29% found just once. Germline V CDR1 and CDR2: SNHLY, FYNNEI. The V end lost 8 bases, the J end lost 4 bases, and 12 bases lay between the germline ends. This CDR3 contains 13 residues. As concerns this clonotype: Its antigen remains unidentified.

V gene TRBV2 combines with J gene TRBJ1-5, with a possible D match to TRBD1 (6 bases). The sequence came from a boy in the first two years of life who had a stem cell transplant for SCID, so the T cells may come from the graft donor. The sample here was PBMCs, mostly from graft donor cells, taken 360 days after TCRalphabeta/CD19-depleted stem cell transplant. The CDR3 sequence is CASQGFGNQPQHF. The DNA for the CDR3 is TGTGCCAGCCAGGGGTTCGGAAATCAGCCCCAGCATTTT.